What follows is one TCR beta chain and its context. The antigen is unknown. The data were obtained in a study of T-cell reconstitution after alpha-beta-depleted transplantation in children. Study results and caveats: T-cell counts and diversity at one year post-transplant came mainly from newly produced T cells.

V shed 7 bases and J 7 bases; nucleotides not matched to a gene: 13. Germline CDR1 SNHLY, CDR2 FYNNEI. The CDR3 loop spans 14 amino acids. Unique molecular identifiers were incorporated when the TCRbeta library was constructed. One entry per CDR3 protein, called by TCRdb with MiXCR from the PCR reads. The sample carries 280,000 or so distinct CDR3 sequences, around 10% recorded once. The origin of this receptor is a male patient under 10 years old who had a stem cell transplant for chronic granulomatous disease, so the T cells may come from the graft donor. The sequencing used peripheral blood, collected 180 days after TCRalphabeta/CD19-depleted stem cell transplant. The chain joins TRBV2 to TRBJ2-7; TRBD1 matches 7 bases. The CDR3 DNA reads TGTGCCAGCACTCGAAGGGGGCAGCTTAATGAGCAGTACTTC. It codes for CASTRRGQLNEQYF. Combining the CDR3 with reference TRBV2 and TRBJ2-7 gives the whole variable domain EPEVTQTPSHQVTQMGQEVILRCVPISNHLYFYWYRQILGQKVEFLVSFYNNEISEKSEIFDDQFSVERPDGSNFTLKIRSTKLEDSAMYFCASTRRGQLNEQYFGPGTRLTVT.